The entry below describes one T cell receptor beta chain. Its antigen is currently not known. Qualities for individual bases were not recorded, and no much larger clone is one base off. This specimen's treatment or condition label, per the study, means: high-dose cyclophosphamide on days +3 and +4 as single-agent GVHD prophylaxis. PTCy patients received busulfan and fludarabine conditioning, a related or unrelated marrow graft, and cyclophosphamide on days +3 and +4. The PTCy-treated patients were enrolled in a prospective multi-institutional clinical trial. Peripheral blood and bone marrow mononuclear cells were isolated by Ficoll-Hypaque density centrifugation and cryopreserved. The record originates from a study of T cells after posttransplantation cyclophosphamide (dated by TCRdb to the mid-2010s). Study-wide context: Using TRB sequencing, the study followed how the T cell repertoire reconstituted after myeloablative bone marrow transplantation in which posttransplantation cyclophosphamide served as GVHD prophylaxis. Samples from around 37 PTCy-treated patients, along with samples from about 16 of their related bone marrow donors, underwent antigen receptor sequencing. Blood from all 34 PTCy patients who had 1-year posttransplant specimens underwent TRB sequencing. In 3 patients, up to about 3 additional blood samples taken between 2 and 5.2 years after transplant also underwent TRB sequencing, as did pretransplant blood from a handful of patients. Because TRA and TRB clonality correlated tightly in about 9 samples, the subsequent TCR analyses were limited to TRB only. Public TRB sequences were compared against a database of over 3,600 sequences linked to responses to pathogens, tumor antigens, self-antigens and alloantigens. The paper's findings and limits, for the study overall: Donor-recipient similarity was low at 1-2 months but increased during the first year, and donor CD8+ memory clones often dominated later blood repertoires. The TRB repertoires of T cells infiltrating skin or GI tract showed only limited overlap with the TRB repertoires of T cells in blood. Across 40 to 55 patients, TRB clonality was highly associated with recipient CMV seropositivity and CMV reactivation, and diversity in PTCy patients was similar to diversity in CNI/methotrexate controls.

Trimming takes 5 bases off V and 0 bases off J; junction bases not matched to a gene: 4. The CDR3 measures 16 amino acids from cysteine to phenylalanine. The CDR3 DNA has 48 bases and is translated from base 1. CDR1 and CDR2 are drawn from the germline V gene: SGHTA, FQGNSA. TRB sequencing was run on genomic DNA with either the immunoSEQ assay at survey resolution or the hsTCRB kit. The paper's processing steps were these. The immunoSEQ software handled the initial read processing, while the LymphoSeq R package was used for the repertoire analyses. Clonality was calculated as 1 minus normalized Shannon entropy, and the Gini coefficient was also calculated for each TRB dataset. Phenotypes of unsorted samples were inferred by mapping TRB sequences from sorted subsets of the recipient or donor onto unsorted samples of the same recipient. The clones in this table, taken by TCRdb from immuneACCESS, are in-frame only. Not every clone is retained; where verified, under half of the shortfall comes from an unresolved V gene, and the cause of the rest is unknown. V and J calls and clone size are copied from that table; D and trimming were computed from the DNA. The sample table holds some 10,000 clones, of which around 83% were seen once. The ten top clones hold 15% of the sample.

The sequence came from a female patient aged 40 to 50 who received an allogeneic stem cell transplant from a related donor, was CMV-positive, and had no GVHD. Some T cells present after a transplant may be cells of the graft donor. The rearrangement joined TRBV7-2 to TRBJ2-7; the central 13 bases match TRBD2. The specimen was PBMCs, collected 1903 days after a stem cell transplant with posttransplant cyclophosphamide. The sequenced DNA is TGTGCCAGCAGCCAGCGGACTAGCGGGGGCTCCTACGAGCAGTACTTC. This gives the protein CASSQRTSGGSYEQYF.